The 10 T cell receptor beta chains below all came from one sample that was sequenced in a study of blood T cell repertoires in COVID-19. The repertoire was sequenced with immunoSEQ multiplex PCR; TCRdb's copy has only in-frame clones and lacks some. The data show about 370,000 clones, roughly 90% seen once. The sequenced sample consisted of peripheral blood. The receptors originated from a woman aged 30 to 39 with COVID-19, enrolled during active disease.

This chain uses TRBV10-3 with TRBJ2-1, with D unresolved. Germline CDR1 ENHRY, CDR2 SYGVKD. The CDR3 totals 11 residues. The V end was cut by 6 bases, the J end by 4 bases, with 4 bases between. CDR3 sequence reads: CAIRTYNEQFF. The CDR3 nucleotides are TGTGCCATCAGGACATACAATGAGCAGTTCTTC.

The chain links TRBV2 to TRBJ2-3; 9 bases agree with TRBD1. The ends lost 6 bases at V and 5 bases at J; junction bases unmatched: 12. The CDR3 is made up of 16 amino acids. Germline values: CDR1 SNHLY, CDR2 FYNNEI. CDR3 bases: TGTGCCAGCAGCAAACGGGGGGACAGGGCGGGAGATACGCAGTATTTT. Protein product: CASSKRGDRAGDTQYF.

The chain joins TRBV6-5 to TRBJ1-2; 11 bases agree with TRBD1. Germline-derived CDR1 and CDR2 are MNHEY and SVGAGI. V lost 6 bases to trimming and J lost 7 bases; unmatched junction nucleotides: 4. The CDR3 totals 13 residues. The CDR3 coding sequence is TGTGCCAGCAGGGGACAGGGGGTTGTTGGCTACACCTTC. Protein product: CASRGQGVVGYTF.

The J gene is TRBJ2-2, the V gene TRBV14, with D maybe TRBD2 (5 bases). The length of the CDR3 is 13 residues. V dropped 2 bases and J dropped 6 bases, with 7 bases sitting between them. Looked up from germline, CDR1 is SGHDN and CDR2 is FVKESK. CDR3 protein: CASSQRGPGELFF. CDR3 bases: TGTGCCAGCAGCCAACGAGGGCCCGGGGAGCTGTTTTTT.

This clone was seen a single time. V usage is TRBV9 and J usage is TRBJ2-5; TRBD2 aligns across 10 bases. The germline V gene has CDR1 SGDLS and CDR2 YYNGEE. This CDR3 comprises 14 residues. V dropped 4 bases and J dropped 3; count of bases not matched to a gene: 3. CDR3 residues: CASSIGTSEETQYF. The CDR3 bases are TGTGCCAGCAGCATCGGGACTAGCGAAGAGACCCAGTACTTC. Full variable domain (rest looked up from reference TRBV9 and TRBJ2-5): DSGVTQTPKHLITATGQRVTLRCSPRSGDLSVYWYQQSLDQGLQFLIQYYNGEERAKGNILERFSAQQFPDLHSELNLSSLELGDSALYFCASSIGTSEETQYFGPGTRLLVL.

This rearrangement joins TRBV7-2 to TRBJ2-7, with 11 bases aligning to TRBD2. The CDR3 contains 15 residues. The junction had 6 bases not matched to a gene; V was cut back by 1 base and J by 7 bases. Germline V gene lookup returns CDR1 SGHTA and CDR2 FQGNSA. In DNA form, the CDR3 reads TGTGCCAGCAGCTTAGAGGGGACTAGCGGCCTGGAGCAGTACTTC. It translates to CASSLEGTSGLEQYF.

This clone was recorded once. V usage is TRBV20-1 and J usage is TRBJ2-5, with a weak D call TRBD2 (5 bases). CDR1 and CDR2 (germline): DFQATT, SNEGSKA (reference sequence). The CDR3 spans 11 residues. Trimming removed 5 bases at V and 5 bases at J, with 9 bases between. This CDR3 reads CSAHWEETQYF. CDR3 DNA sequence: TGCAGTGCTCACTGGGAGGAGACCCAGTACTTC.

This CDR3 reads CASIASGTQYF. DNA for the CDR3: TGCGCCAGCATAGCGTCCGGGACCCAGTACTTC. V usage is TRBV5-1 and J usage is TRBJ2-5, with a tentative D call TRBD2 (5 bases). The germline CDR1 and CDR2 sequences are SGHRS and YFSETQ. The V and J ends lost 6 bases and 7 bases respectively, with 10 bases between them. The CDR3 spans 11 residues.

This rearrangement joins TRBV6-2 or TRBV6-3 to TRBJ2-7, with 7 bases that match TRBD2. CDR3 length equals 13 residues. Per the germline V gene, CDR1 is MNHEY and CDR2 is SVGEGT. V lost 8 bases, J lost 1 base, and 5 bases stayed unmatched. Written as DNA, the CDR3 is TGTGCCAGCGGCCAGCGGGGATCCTACGAGCAGTACGTC. Its protein product is CASGQRGSYEQYV.

J is TRBJ2-5 and V is TRBV29-1; D is possibly TRBD1 (7 bases). Germline lookup yields CDR1 SQVTM and CDR2 ANQGSEA. Trimming cost V 4 bases and J 0 bases, with 15 bases left between them. The CDR3 length is 15 residues. CDR3 nucleotide sequence: TGCAGCGTTGGCGGGGACAGTGGATACCAAGAGACCCAGTACTTC. Translation gives CSVGGDSGYQETQYF.